This is a list of T cell receptor beta chains from one sample in a study of control samples from healthy donors and cancer patients. Here immunoSEQ multiplex PCR was the method, and the copy in TCRdb shows in-frame clones only, minus some. The table includes about 84,000 clones, 80% to 90% detected once. Sequences were obtained from PBMCs. The receptors were gathered from a man aged 55 to 70 with head and neck cancer. CDR3s include the opening cysteine and the closing phenylalanine or tryptophan. D genes are given only for firm matches. For some rows the clone size is stated as once, few or many, or as a class when expanded; others skip it.

cdr3_aa cdr3_nt v_call clone_size j_call d_call
CASSPGQVQYF TGTGCCAGCAGCCCCGGGCAGGTACAGTACTTC TRBV7-2 - TRBJ2-4 -
CATSRGGDTQYF TGTGCCACCAGTAGAGGGGGGGATACGCAGTATTTT TRBV24-1 - TRBJ2-3 -
CASSEGLAASYEQYF TGTGCCAGCAGTGAGGGACTAGCGGCCTCCTACGAGCAGTACTTC TRBV6-1 - TRBJ2-7 TRBD2
CAISDGMGSGNTIYF TGTGCCATCAGTGACGGGATGGGGTCAGGAAACACCATATATTTT TRBV10-3 - TRBJ1-3 -
CASSLGFGGGFHTGELFF TGTGCCAGCAGCTTAGGGTTTGGAGGGGGATTCCACACCGGGGAGCTGTTTTTT TRBV7-2 - TRBJ2-2 -
CAWKYTSGTYEQYF TGTGCCTGGAAATACACTAGCGGTACCTACGAGCAGTACTTC TRBV30 - TRBJ2-7 TRBD2
CASSQVPGVSSYEQYF TGCGCCAGCAGCCAAGTACCCGGGGTCAGCTCCTACGAGCAGTACTTC TRBV4-1 - TRBJ2-7 -
CASSVWAEDYGYTF TGTGCCAGCAGTGTCTGGGCTGAGGACTATGGCTACACCTTC TRBV2 - TRBJ1-2 -
CASSYGRTAYEQYF TGTGCCAGCAGTTACGGCAGGACTGCCTACGAGCAGTACTTC TRBV6-5 - TRBJ2-7 -
CASSRQGGNTEAFF TGTGCCAGCAGCCGGCAGGGAGGTAACACTGAAGCTTTCTTT TRBV11-1 - TRBJ1-1 -
CASSRQGQFYEQYF TGTGCCAGCAGCCGACAGGGACAATTCTACGAGCAGTACTTC TRBV7-9 - TRBJ2-7 TRBD1
CASSLLGGGYEQYF TGTGCCAGCAGCTTGTTAGGGGGCGGTTACGAGCAGTACTTC TRBV7-9 - TRBJ2-7 TRBD1
CASSLTAVPEAFF TGTGCCAGCAGTTTGACAGCAGTGCCGGAAGCTTTCTTT TRBV28 - TRBJ1-1 -
CASSLASGRSPSYGYTF TGTGCCAGCAGCTTGGCCTCGGGGCGGAGTCCCTCTTATGGCTACACCTTC TRBV5-4 many TRBJ1-2 -
CASSNRDRGHNEKLFF TGTGCCAGCAGCAACAGGGACAGGGGGCATAATGAAAAACTGTTTTTT TRBV11-2 - TRBJ1-4 TRBD1
CASQTGAREQFF TGTGCCAGCCAGACAGGGGCGCGTGAGCAGTTCTTC TRBV27 - TRBJ2-1 TRBD1
CATREGGSNQPQHF TGTGCCACCAGGGAGGGAGGGAGCAATCAGCCCCAGCATTTT TRBV15 - TRBJ1-5 -
CASSHAGSGDQPQHF TGTGCCAGCTCCCACGCAGGGAGTGGGGATCAGCCCCAGCATTTT TRBV18 few TRBJ1-5 -
CASSLEASVISTDTQYF TGCGCCAGCAGCTTGGAAGCCAGCGTGATTAGCACAGATACGCAGTATTTT TRBV5-1 - TRBJ2-3 -
CASSQDDRGTDTQYF TGCGCCAGCAGCCAAGATGATCGGGGGACAGATACGCAGTATTTT TRBV4-1 - TRBJ2-3 -
CASTAGGSQETQYF TGTGCCAGCACAGCCGGGGGTAGCCAAGAGACCCAGTACTTC TRBV7-6 - TRBJ2-5 -
CASSQTGLTGNTIYF TGCGCCAGCAGCCAAACAGGGTTGACTGGAAACACCATATATTTT TRBV4-1 once TRBJ1-3 -
CASSLGPVTPTDTQYF TGCGCCAGCAGCTTGGGTCCAGTTACTCCCACAGATACGCAGTATTTT TRBV5-1 - TRBJ2-3 -
CASSLVQGNGYTF TGTGCCAGCAGCTTAGTACAGGGGAATGGCTACACCTTC TRBV11-2 - TRBJ1-2 TRBD1
CASRASGGETQYF TGCGCCAGCAGGGCTAGCGGGGGAGAGACCCAGTACTTC TRBV10-2 - TRBJ2-5 TRBD2
CASSPGGLVYNEQFF TGTGCCAGCAGCCCGGGGGGACTAGTCTACAATGAGCAGTTCTTC TRBV28 - TRBJ2-1 TRBD2
CASSPGQGYSGELFF TGCGCCAGCAGCCCGGGACAGGGGTACTCCGGGGAGCTGTTTTTT TRBV5-1 - TRBJ2-2 TRBD1
CASSLAQGRSTDTQYF TGTGCCAGCAGCTTAGCGCAGGGGCGAAGCACAGATACGCAGTATTTT TRBV7-9 - TRBJ2-3 -
CASSLVGLAGYQETQYF TGTGCCAGCAGCTTGGTCGGACTAGCGGGTTACCAAGAGACCCAGTACTTC TRBV5-6 - TRBJ2-5 TRBD2
CASSQGAGANVLTF TGTGCCAGCAGCCAGGGCGCTGGGGCCAACGTCCTGACTTTC TRBV5-6 - TRBJ2-6 -
CASGPAGAPNTGELFF TGTGCCAGCGGTCCAGCGGGGGCCCCGAACACCGGGGAGCTGTTTTTT TRBV28 - TRBJ2-2 TRBD2
CASSEFNTGELFF TGTGCCAGCAGTGAATTCAACACCGGGGAGCTGTTTTTT TRBV6-1 - TRBJ2-2 -
CATSRSYSETGTGELFF TGTGCCACCAGCAGATCATACAGTGAGACAGGGACCGGGGAGCTGTTTTTT TRBV15 - TRBJ2-2 TRBD1
CASSQRSREKLFF TGTGCCAGCAGCCAACGGAGTCGCGAAAAACTGTTTTTT TRBV14 - TRBJ1-4 -
CASSFGQLGGYTF TGTGCCAGCAGTTTTGGTCAGCTTGGAGGCTACACCTTC TRBV28 - TRBJ1-2 -
CASSPGTSGGANVLTF TGCGCCAGCAGTCCCGGGACTAGCGGTGGGGCCAACGTCCTGACTTTC TRBV10-1 - TRBJ2-6 TRBD2
CASSHPGLAGKGDKNIQYF TGCGCCAGCAGCCACCCGGGACTAGCGGGGAAGGGGGACAAAAACATTCAGTACTTC TRBV4-1 few TRBJ2-4 TRBD2
CASSHLDGVEQYF TGTGCCAGCAGCCATCTGGATGGGGTCGAGCAGTACTTC TRBV7-6 - TRBJ2-7 -
CASSLLAGKDIQYF TGTGCCAGCAGCTTATTAGCGGGAAAGGACATTCAGTACTTC TRBV6-2/TRBV6-3 - TRBJ2-4 TRBD2
CASSRGWASGSTAQYEQYF TGCGCCAGCAGTCGTGGTTGGGCTAGCGGGAGTACGGCCCAATACGAGCAGTACTTC TRBV4-1 - TRBJ2-7 TRBD2